The T cell receptor beta chain described here comes from a study of blood T cell repertoires in COVID-19. Assignments of participants to cohorts depended upon their own reported clinical history. Participants classified as exposed had met a COVID-19 case within 2 weeks before study entry. The CDR3 is made up of 14 amino acids. V dropped 4 bases and J dropped 6; count of bases not matched to a gene: 4. Germline V gene lookup returns CDR1 MDHEN and CDR2 SYDVKM. The authors' processing: Reference gene primer amplification gave nucleated cell count estimates. The table came from immunoSEQ multiplex PCR; TCRdb's copy has only in-frame clones and leaves some out. The V and J calls and clone size were taken over from that table, and D and trimming were inferred from the DNA. The table lists a few hundred thousand clones, about 88% of them singletons.

Sequencing used PBMCs or T cells enriched from blood (not recorded which). The chain is built from TRBV28 and TRBJ2-3, with 10 bases lining up with TRBD2. This TCR was sampled from a woman between 18 and 29 years old who had been exposed to COVID-19. The chain's CDR3 is CASSSSGGGDTQYF. The CDR3 region has the DNA TGTGCCAGCAGTTCTAGCGGGGGAGGGGATACGCAGTATTTT.